The 26 T cell receptor beta chains presented below share a single source sample, sequenced in a study of blood T cell repertoires in COVID-19. The protocol was immunoSEQ multiplex PCR, while the TCRdb copy is restricted to in-frame clones and leaves out a portion. The data hold nearly 110,000 clones, with around 75% observed a single time. Source material: peripheral blood. Receptors originate from a human donor with acute or convalescent COVID-19. The donor label of this sample is uncertain.

The chain combines TRBV11-2 with TRBJ2-4; D unclear. CDR3 length: 15 residues. Deletions cut 5 bases from V and 0 bases from J, with 11 bases between. Per germline, CDR1 SGHAT and CDR2 FQNNGV. CDR3 residues: CASSPSRIAKNIQYF. Written as DNA, the CDR3 is TGTGCCAGCAGCCCCTCCCGTATAGCCAAAAACATTCAGTACTTC.

This chain links TRBV27 with TRBJ2-2; TRBD1 matches 10 bases. This CDR3 comprises 16 residues. The V gene end was trimmed by 5 bases and the J gene end by 7 bases; junction bases not matched to a gene: 10. Germline V gene lookup returns CDR1 MNHEY and CDR2 SMNVEV (reference sequence). The DNA of the CDR3 is TGTGCCAGCAGTGCTGAGACAGGGGGCCGGAACGGGGAGCTGTTTTTT. Translating it yields CASSAETGGRNGELFF.

This sequence joins TRBV2 and TRBJ1-2; tentatively, D is TRBD1 (6 bases). The ends were cut back, 6 bases at V and 5 bases at J, with 16 bases in the middle. This CDR3 has 14 residues. Germline loops: CDR1 SNHLY, CDR2 FYNNEI. The CDR3 protein is CASRPTGLRYGYTF. The CDR3 DNA reads TGTGCCAGCAGGCCCACAGGGCTTAGGTATGGCTACACCTTC. Supplemented by reference TRBV2 and TRBJ1-2, the full variable domain reads EPEVTQTPSHQVTQMGQEVILRCVPISNHLYFYWYRQILGQKVEFLVSFYNNEISEKSEIFDDQFSVERPDGSNFTLKIRSTKLEDSAMYFCASRPTGLRYGYTFGSGTRLTVV.

The chain carries TRBV11-1 and TRBJ2-5; 7 nucleotides match TRBD2. This CDR3 comprises 14 residues. Germline values: CDR1 SGHAT, CDR2 FQDESV (reference sequence). V lost 5 bases, J lost 7 bases, and 10 bases stayed unmatched. CDR3 DNA: TGTGCCAGCAGCGCTCCCGGGGAGGGGCGGACCCAGTACTTC. Translation gives CASSAPGEGRTQYF.

The table lists this clone with a count of one. The chain links TRBV6-2 or TRBV6-3 to TRBJ2-2; D is possibly TRBD2 (5 bases). The CDR3 runs to 17 residues. The germline gives CDR1 MNHEY, CDR2 SVGEGT. V was trimmed by 2 bases and J by 1 base, leaving 14 bases between them. Here the CDR3 DNA reads TGTGCCAGCAGTTACCAGCTCGGGATTCAGAACACCGGGGAGCTGTTTTTT. Protein product: CASSYQLGIQNTGELFF.

The CDR3: CASSLVVGTTGANVLTF. The DNA for the CDR3 is TGTGCCAGCAGCTTAGTAGTTGGTACTACTGGGGCCAACGTCCTGACTTTC. The gene calls are TRBV7-9 and TRBJ2-6; D gene unclear. V lost 1 base and J lost 2, with 12 bases in between. Germline loops: CDR1 SEHNR, CDR2 FQNEAQ (reference sequence). There are 17 residues in the CDR3.

This clone has at least ten counts. This chain links TRBV7-9 with TRBJ2-2; D remains ambiguous. Per the germline V gene, CDR1 is SEHNR and CDR2 is FQNEAQ (reference sequence). V was trimmed by 0 bases and J by 1 base, leaving 3 bases between them. The CDR3 is 14 residues long. DNA for the CDR3: TGTGCCAGCAGCTTAGCCCGGAACACCGGGGAGCTGTTTTTT. Encoded protein: CASSLARNTGELFF.

This chain joins TRBV30 and TRBJ2-2; no reliable D call. Germline lookup yields CDR1 GTSNPN and CDR2 SVGIG (reference sequence). This CDR3 contains 15 residues. V lost 5 bases to trimming and J lost 2 bases, with 15 bases between them. CDR3 amino acids: CAWLVGEANTGELFF. CDR3 bases: TGTGCCTGGTTGGTTGGAGAAGCTAACACCGGGGAGCTGTTTTTT.

The V gene is TRBV7-2, the J gene TRBJ2-7; maybe TRBD1 (6 bases). The CDR3 length is 16 residues. Germline-derived CDR1 and CDR2 are SGHTA and FQGNSA. Trimming stripped 5 bases from V and 0 bases from J, with 17 bases between. The CDR3 bases are TGTGCCAGCAGCCCCGGGCCCGGGACAAGCTCCTACGAGCAGTACGTC. It yields the protein CASSPGPGTSSYEQYV.

V is TRBV7-7 and J is TRBJ2-7, with TRBD1 matching over 8 bases. CDR1 is SSHAT and CDR2 is FNYEAQ in the germline V gene (reference sequence). The CDR3 runs to 16 residues. For the CDR3, the DNA is TGTGCTAGCAGCTTTGAACCCGGGACAGGATTATACGAGCAGTACGTC. Protein sequence: CASSFEPGTGLYEQYV.

The V gene is TRBV5-5, the J gene TRBJ2-3; D remains unclear. This CDR3 is 12 amino acids long. CDR1 SGHKS and CDR2 YYEKEE come from the germline V gene (reference sequence). V was clipped by 2 bases and J by 3 bases, with 4 bases between them. The CDR3 nucleotides are TGTGCCAGCAGCTTATCTACAGATACGCAGTATTTT. It codes for CASSLSTDTQYF.

The rearrangement links TRBV7-9 to TRBJ2-7; 9 bases match TRBD1. V lost 4 bases, J lost 6 bases, and 13 bases stayed unmatched. CDR3 length: 16 amino acids. Germline V lookup: CDR1 SEHNR, CDR2 FQNEAQ (reference sequence). The CDR3 nucleotides read TGTGCCAGCAGCTCCCCTCTGGGACAGGGAAATTCCGAGCAGTACTTC. It translates to CASSSPLGQGNSEQYF. The variable domain in full, completed from reference TRBV7-9 and TRBJ2-7, reads DTGVSQNPRHKITKRGQNVTFRCDPISEHNRLYWYRQTLGQGPEFLTYFQNEAQLEKSRLLSDRFSAERPKGSFSTLEIQRTEQGDSAMYLCASSSPLGQGNSEQYFGPGTRLTVT.

The chain employs TRBV11-3 and TRBJ2-1, with 8 bases lining up with TRBD2. The CDR3 contains 16 residues. Trimming took 4 bases from V and 5 from J; bases not matched to a gene: 10. Germline V gene sequence: CDR1 SGHNT, CDR2 YENEEA. The CDR3 sequence is CASSSRLRGDHNEQFF. The DNA of the CDR3 is TGTGCCAGCAGCTCTAGGTTGCGGGGGGACCACAATGAGCAGTTCTTC.

The chain has TRBV5-1 and TRBJ1-6, with D tentatively TRBD1 (5 bases). The CDR3 length is 17 residues. Germline V gene lookup returns CDR1 SGHRS and CDR2 YFSETQ. V was cut by 0 bases and J by 5 bases, with 15 bases left in between. The CDR3 DNA reads as TGCGCCAGCAGCTTGGCAGGCGGGGGAACGGATAATTCACCCCTCCACTTT. Its translation: CASSLAGGGTDNSPLHF.

This rearrangement joins TRBV11-2 to TRBJ2-2; D gene uncertain. The CDR3 has 14 residues. V shed 4 bases and J shed 2 bases, with 8 bases lying between them. Germline values: CDR1 SGHAT, CDR2 FQNNGV. The CDR3 region is CASSSPFNTGELFF. The CDR3 DNA reads TGTGCCAGCAGCTCCCCCTTTAACACCGGGGAGCTGTTTTTT.

The V call is TRBV3-1 (or the pseudogene TRBV3-2), the J call TRBJ1-2; possibly TRBD1 for D (5 bases). The CDR3 extends over 14 amino acids. Germline V gene sequence: CDR1 LGHDT, CDR2 YNNKEL (reference sequence). Trimming left V 4 bases short and J 0 bases short, with 9 bases between. CDR3 region: CASSLRQTNYGYTF. In nucleotides, the CDR3 is TGTGCCAGCAGCCTTAGACAGACTAACTATGGCTACACCTTC.

V gene TRBV6-5 combines with J gene TRBJ1-4, with 9 bases fitting TRBD1. Unmatched junction bases numbered 4, after V lost 4 bases and J lost 7 bases. In germline, CDR1 is MNHEY, CDR2 SVGAGI. CDR3 length: 14 residues. Here the CDR3 reads CASSWTGESEKLFF. The CDR3 coding sequence is TGTGCCAGCAGTTGGACAGGGGAGAGTGAAAAACTGTTTTTT.

This clone was counted between two and nine times. The rearrangement uses TRBV18 and TRBJ2-5; a weak D match, TRBD1 (5 bases). Germline V gives CDR1 KGHSH, CDR2 LQKENI. The length of the CDR3 is 14 residues. Trimming removed 6 bases at V and 5 bases at J, with 16 bases between. CDR3 residues: CASSPDSPKETQYF. Written as DNA, the CDR3 is TGTGCCAGCTCCCCAGACAGCCCCAAGGAGACCCAGTACTTC. The entire variable domain, with the rest obtained from reference TRBV18 and TRBJ2-5, is as follows: NAGVMQNPRHLVRRRGQEARLRCSPMKGHSHVYWYRQLPEEGLKFMVYLQKENIIDESGMPKERFSAEFPKEGPSILRIQQVVRGDSAAYFCASSPDSPKETQYFGPGTRLLVL.

The chain combines TRBV6-5 with TRBJ2-7; a possible D gene is TRBD2 (6 bases). Looked up from germline, CDR1 is MNHEY and CDR2 is SVGAGI. The CDR3 is 14 residues long. Trimming pared 2 bases from V and 4 bases from J, leaving 12 bases between. This chain's CDR3 is CASSYPCGGYEQYV. The CDR3 bases are TGTGCCAGCAGTTACCCGTGTGGGGGGTACGAGCAGTACGTC.

The chain recombines TRBV2 with TRBJ2-5; TRBD2 is a possible D gene (5 bases). V was shortened by 6 bases and J by 4 bases, with 18 bases between the two germline ends. CDR3 size: 15 residues. Germline CDR1 reads SNHLY; CDR2 reads FYNNEI. Here the CDR3 DNA reads TGTGCCAGCAGCGCGTTGGAGAGGGAGCGAGAGACCCAGTACTTC. Translated: CASSALERERETQYF.

This CDR3 is CASSLDKGYRGEAFF. DNA of the CDR3: TGTGCCAGCAGCTTAGATAAGGGATACCGGGGTGAAGCTTTCTTT. The genes are TRBV11-2 and TRBJ1-1; D is unresolved. Germline loops: CDR1 SGHAT, CDR2 FQNNGV. This CDR3 has 15 residues. Trimming removed 0 bases at V and 7 bases at J, with 15 bases between.

The rearrangement links TRBV15 to TRBJ2-1; 11 bases agree with TRBD2. Germline-derived CDR1 and CDR2 are LNHNV and YYDKDF (reference sequence). The CDR3 extends over 15 amino acids. With V trimmed by 3 bases and J by 12 bases, 10 bases remained unmatched. The DNA for the CDR3 is TGTGCCACCAGCAGGGTTTATAGCGGGGGGGCCCCGCAGTTCTTC. Its translation is CATSRVYSGGAPQFF.

This clone showed up just a few times. The sample has other DNA sequences that encode this CDR3 too. The chain has TRBV7-2 and TRBJ2-7; 7 positions match TRBD2. Trimming cost V 6 bases and J 3 bases; bases outside gene matches: 5. Germline CDR1 reads SGHTA; CDR2 reads FQGNSA. The CDR3 runs to 13 residues. In DNA, the CDR3 is TGTGCCAGCAGTTTCGGGGGGAGCTACGAGCAGTACTTC. Its protein product is CASSFGGSYEQYF.

The chain employs TRBV5-1 and TRBJ2-2; TRBD2 matches at 8 bases. CDR3 length: 16 residues. The junction had 10 bases not matched to a gene; V was cut back by 2 bases and J by 7 bases. The germline gives CDR1 SGHRS, CDR2 YFSETQ. The CDR3 DNA reads as TGCGCCAGCAGCTTCAGTTCCGGGACTAGGGGCGGGGAGCTGTTTTTT. Translating it yields CASSFSSGTRGGELFF.

The J gene is TRBJ2-7, the V gene TRBV27; 8 bases map to TRBD1. This CDR3 spans 14 amino acids. Unmatched junction bases numbered 9, after V lost 8 bases and J lost 3 bases. Germline-derived CDR1 and CDR2 are MNHEY and SMNVEV (reference sequence). The CDR3 spells CASAPGTGGYEQYF. In nucleotides, the CDR3 is TGTGCCAGCGCCCCTGGAACAGGGGGCTACGAGCAGTACTTC.

The chain combines TRBV7-9 with TRBJ1-4; maybe TRBD1 (5 bases). The CDR3 totals 15 residues. V gave up 6 bases and J gave up 2 bases, with 13 bases separating them. Germline assignment: CDR1 SEHNR and CDR2 FQNEAQ (reference sequence). The CDR3: CASSKGATTNEKLFF. The CDR3 region has the DNA TGTGCCAGCAGTAAAGGGGCCACGACTAATGAAAAACTGTTTTTT.